These 13 T cell receptor beta chains were sequenced from one sample in a study of blood T cell repertoires in COVID-19. Data came from immunoSEQ multiplex PCR; TCRdb stores just in-frame clones and leaves some out. The data hold 70,000 to 95,000 clones, with around 90% observed a single time. The material sequenced was peripheral blood. The receptors derive from a human donor with active COVID-19. The donor label of this sample is uncertain.

The sample holds a few counts of this clone. As DNA, the CDR3 is TGTGCCAGCAGCTCTGCGAATGGCTATGGCTACACCTTC. Translating it yields CASSSANGYGYTF. This rearrangement joins TRBV7-9 to TRBJ1-2; no definite D call. CDR1 is SEHNR and CDR2 is FQNEAQ in the germline V gene (reference sequence). V lost 4 bases to trimming and J lost 4 bases, with 10 bases between them. This CDR3 has 13 amino acids.

The V and J genes are TRBV30 and TRBJ1-1; no reliable D call. The CDR3 has 13 residues. The V end lost 5 bases, the J end lost 5 bases, and 15 bases lay between the germline ends. Per germline, CDR1 GTSNPN and CDR2 SVGIG (reference sequence). The CDR3 sequence: CAWEQASRTEAFF. CDR3 in DNA: TGTGCCTGGGAGCAGGCTTCCCGTACTGAAGCTTTCTTT.

The chain has TRBV19 and TRBJ2-3, with D possibly matching TRBD1 (5 bases). The V end was cut by 6 bases, the J end by 2 bases, with 12 bases between. Germline values: CDR1 LNHDA, CDR2 SQIVND (reference sequence). This CDR3 is 14 amino acids long. CDR3 sequence (DNA): TGTGCCAGTAGGAAGGACACGTACACAGATACGCAGTATTTT. Translating gives CASRKDTYTDTQYF. Together with reference TRBV19 and TRBJ2-3, the CDR3 gives the full variable domain: DGGITQSPKYLFRKEGQNVTLSCEQNLNHDAMYWYRQDPGQGLRLIYYSQIVNDFQKGDIAEGYSVSREKKESFPLTVTSAQKNPTAFYLCASRKDTYTDTQYFGPGTRLTVL.

The chain links TRBV12-1 to TRBJ2-7; the D call of TRBD2 is as the table states it, not checked on the DNA. TRBV12-1 is an annotated pseudogene. The CDR3 totals 14 residues. CDR3 nucleotide sequence: TGTGCCAGCACCGGGCCGGGCGGGGTCTACGAGCAGTACTTC. Its translation: CASTGPGGVYEQYF.

The rearrangement links TRBV7-6 to TRBJ2-1, with TRBD2 matching over 11 bases. The V gene's germline CDR1 is SGHVS and CDR2 FNYEAQ. The ends lost 0 bases at V and 5 bases at J; junction bases unmatched: 18. The CDR3 runs to 21 residues. The CDR3 is CASSLASGGGRGLTPHNEQFF. In nucleotides, the CDR3 is TGTGCCAGCAGCTTAGCTAGCGGGGGGGGGCGAGGTCTCACCCCTCACAATGAGCAGTTCTTC.

The chain couples TRBV5-1 to TRBJ2-7; D may be TRBD1 (6 bases). CDR1 is SGHRS and CDR2 is YFSETQ in the germline V gene. V lost 1 base and J lost 2, with 16 bases in between. CDR3 length equals 16 residues. The CDR3 loop reads CASSLTGLRNPYEQYF. The CDR3 nucleotides read TGCGCCAGCAGCTTGACAGGGCTTAGAAATCCCTACGAGCAGTACTTC.

The chain has TRBV7-2 and TRBJ1-5; TRBD1 matches at 9 bases. From germline, CDR1 is SGHTA and CDR2 FQGNSA. The CDR3 contains 15 residues. The trim removed 4 bases at V and 3 bases at J, leaving 4 bases unmatched. CDR3: CASSSGQGLNQPQHF. As DNA, the CDR3 is TGTGCCAGCAGCTCGGGACAGGGCCTCAATCAGCCCCAGCATTTT.

The chain employs TRBV20-1 and TRBJ2-3; TRBD2 aligns across 11 bases. The CDR3 sequence is 15 residues long. Germline values: CDR1 DFQATT, CDR2 SNEGSKA (reference sequence). V lost 6 bases and J lost 0; bases outside the gene matches: 5. CDR3 sequence: CSASRTSGSTDTQYF. The CDR3 DNA is TGCAGTGCCAGTCGGACTAGCGGGAGCACAGATACGCAGTATTTT.

This clone was detected only once. V and J are TRBV20-1 and TRBJ1-1, with TRBD1 matching over 7 bases. V gave up 4 bases and J gave up 5 bases; unmatched junction bases: 7. The CDR3 extends over 13 amino acids. Germline-derived CDR1 and CDR2 are DFQATT and SNEGSKA (reference sequence). The DNA of the CDR3 is TGCAGTGCTACTGAGGGGGCGTTGACTGAAGCTTTCTTT. As protein: CSATEGALTEAFF.

The chain combines TRBV7-9 with TRBJ1-2; 8 positions match TRBD1. The CDR3 runs to 17 residues. The V and J ends lost 9 bases and 2 bases, in that order; junction bases with no gene match: 17. Germline V gene lookup returns CDR1 SEHNR and CDR2 FQNEAQ (reference sequence). The DNA of the CDR3 is TGTGCCAGTTTTGAAATTCTCCGGACAGGGCTAAACTATGGCTACACCTTC. Amino acids: CASFEILRTGLNYGYTF.

V usage is TRBV12-3 or TRBV12-4 and J usage is TRBJ1-5; D gene unclear. V was trimmed by 2 bases and J by 11 bases, leaving 13 bases between them. The CDR3 runs 13 residues. The CDR3 here is CASSLPLPAAQHF. CDR3 bases: TGTGCCAGCAGTTTACCGTTACCGGCGGCCCAGCATTTT.

This chain connects TRBV7-9 to TRBJ1-5; D is unclear. The V gene's germline CDR1 is SEHNR and CDR2 FQNEAQ (reference sequence). Trimming stripped 2 bases from V and 1 base from J, with 9 bases between. The CDR3 spans 15 residues. CDR3 protein: CASSLSGVSNQPQHF. For the CDR3, the DNA is TGTGCCAGCAGCTTATCCGGGGTCAGCAATCAGCCCCAGCATTTT.

CDR3 DNA sequence: TGTGCCAGCAGTATATCTAGCGCTACGCAGTATTTT. This codes for CASSISSATQYF. The chain recombines TRBV12-3 or TRBV12-4 with TRBJ2-3; a possible D gene is TRBD2 (6 bases). V dropped 5 bases and J dropped 8 bases, with 11 bases sitting between them. The CDR3 loop spans 12 amino acids.